Included here is one TCR beta chain sequence, with context. Antigen specificity is unknown. The data derive from a study of cytomegalovirus exposure and HLA in healthy donors. Study-wide results and limits: Association of a missense DCLRE1C variant with TCR beta V- and J-gene trimming was reported in a later analysis. TCR sequences were mostly rare, though some public TCRs occurred in many donors. Later, an analysis found that common viral pathogens appeared to be linked with several of the most significant clusters. Presence/absence results assume similar sequencing depth per donor, which may not hold.

With 0 bases clipped from V and 0 bases from J, the junction kept 7 bases outside the gene matches. Germline assignment: CDR1 SGHNT and CDR2 YYREEE (reference sequence). The CDR3 is 17 amino acids. 60 Vbeta and 13 Jbeta primers were used in PCR. Only in-frame clones appear in the TCRdb table, and some are missing; sequencing was by immunoSEQ multiplex PCR. Of about 130,000 clones detected, roughly 75% appear once; the ten largest clones hold around 3.3%. The TCR comes from a woman between 50 and 59 years old in good health and CMV-seronegative. Sequenced input: PBMCs. The rearrangement uses TRBV5-4 and TRBJ2-7, with 9 bases matching TRBD2. CDR3 loop: CASSLASGTSSSYEQYF. The CDR3 region has the DNA TGTGCCAGCAGCTTGGCGTCCGGGACTAGCAGCTCCTACGAGCAGTACTTC.